One and the same sample provided the 12 T cell receptor beta chains below, sequenced in a study of T cell repertoires in cytomegalovirus infection. Antigens of these TCRs are unknown. One entry per CDR3 protein results from TCRdb running MiXCR on the reads. The repertoire includes some 920,000 distinct CDR3 sequences, 25% to 40% of them detected once, and 13% sits in the top ten. The sample consisted of cultured CD8+ T cells from PBMCs, taken from culture after CMV antigen stimulation. The receptors were gathered from a human donor in good health (CMV status not recorded). Some clones in this sample may be carry-over from other donors' samples.

This clonotype was found a few times. V is TRBV27 and J is TRBJ1-5; D is undetermined. V lost 5 bases, J lost 0 bases, and 8 bases lay in between. The germline V gene encodes CDR1 MNHEY and CDR2 SMNVEV (reference sequence). The length of the CDR3 is 14 residues. CDR3 DNA sequence: TGTGCCAGCAGTGACGGGTATAGCAATCAGCCCCAGCATTTT. Translating gives CASSDGYSNQPQHF.

The chain links TRBV19 to TRBJ2-1; 8 nucleotides match TRBD1. Germline CDR1 reads LNHDA; CDR2 reads SQIVND (reference sequence). CDR3 size: 16 residues. The V segment lost 2 bases and the J segment 0 bases; nucleotides outside the gene matches: 3. The CDR3 coding sequence is TGTGCCAGTAGTATACTCACAGGGGGCTCCTACAATGAGCAGTTCTTC. Its translation is CASSILTGGSYNEQFF.

This clonotype showed up many times. V and J are TRBV7-8 and TRBJ1-1; 9 bases fit TRBD1. V lost 1 base and J lost 11; bases outside the gene matches: 5. CDR3 length: 13 amino acids. Germline CDR1 SGHVS, CDR2 FQNEAQ. CDR3 sequence: CASSLGDRVEAFF. CDR3 DNA: TGTGCCAGCAGCTTAGGGGACAGGGTCGAGGCTTTCTTT.

V is TRBV29-1 and J is TRBJ1-1; weak D call: TRBD1 (6 bases). The CDR3 extends over 12 amino acids. V shed 3 bases and J shed 4 bases, with 9 bases lying between them. Looked up from germline, CDR1 is SQVTM and CDR2 is ANQGSEA. CDR3 residues: CSVEKGVTEAFF. DNA of the CDR3: TGCAGCGTTGAGAAGGGGGTCACTGAAGCTTTCTTT.

The chain has TRBV28 and TRBJ1-3, with 10 bases aligning to TRBD1. Germline-derived CDR1 and CDR2 are MDHEN and SYDVKM. Trimming removed 4 bases from V and 2 bases from J; junction bases left unmatched: 5. The CDR3 loop spans 16 amino acids. The CDR3 protein is CASSSPGTGAGNTIYF. DNA of the CDR3: TGTGCCAGCAGTTCTCCCGGGACAGGGGCTGGAAACACCATATATTTT.

This clonotype has more than one count but fewer than ten. The chain combines TRBV12-3 or TRBV12-4 with TRBJ1-3; a possible D gene is TRBD1 (5 bases). This CDR3 region has 16 residues. Trimming cost V 2 bases and J 5 bases, with 16 bases left between them. CDR3 sequence (DNA): TGTGCCAGCAGTTTATCTTGGCAGGGAATAAGAAACACCATATATTTT. This translates into CASSLSWQGIRNTIYF.

This clonotype was seen repeatedly, ten times or more. The gene calls are TRBV12-3 or TRBV12-4 and TRBJ2-2; TRBD2 is a possible D gene (5 bases). The CDR3 sequence is 15 residues long. The germline V and J ends were trimmed by 3 bases and 0 bases, with 8 bases remaining between them. CDR3: CASSFRRANTGELFF. The CDR3 region has the DNA TGTGCCAGCAGTTTCAGGCGGGCGAACACCGGGGAGCTGTTTTTT.

This clonotype was found many times. As DNA, the CDR3 is TGTGCCAGCAGCTTAAGAGCTAGCGGGGGGCCCTTGAACGAGCAGTACTTC. This translates into CASSLRASGGPLNEQYF. V is TRBV7-2 and J is TRBJ2-7, with 11 bases aligning to TRBD2. The CDR3 is 17 amino acids. V lost 2 bases to trimming and J lost 5 bases; unmatched junction nucleotides: 11. The germline V gene encodes CDR1 SGHTA and CDR2 FQGNSA. Filled out from reference TRBV7-2 and TRBJ2-7, the complete variable domain reads GAGVSQSPSNKVTEKGKDVELRCDPISGHTALYWYRQSLGQGLEFLIYFQGNSAPDKSGLPSDRFSAERTGGSVSTLTIQRTQQEDSAVYLCASSLRASGGPLNEQYFGPGTRLTVT.

This clonotype was seen at least ten times. V and J are TRBV7-8 and TRBJ2-7; no definite D call. The CDR3 is 15 residues long. CDR1 is SGHVS, CDR2 FQNEAQ, per germline. The ends were cut back, 5 bases at V and 3 bases at J, with 17 bases in the middle. The CDR3 coding sequence is TGTGCCAGCAGCCCGCCCAGGACGGCCCACTACGAGCAGTACTTC. It encodes CASSPPRTAHYEQYF.

This clonotype was counted between two and nine times. The chain links TRBV7-8 to TRBJ1-2; D is perhaps TRBD1 (5 bases). Per germline, CDR1 SGHVS and CDR2 FQNEAQ. CDR3 length: 13 amino acids. With 5 bases removed from V and 6 bases from J, the gap between germline ends came to 13 bases. The CDR3, as DNA: TGTGCCAGCAGCGTCGTAGGGGACGATGGCTACACCTTC. As protein: CASSVVGDDGYTF.

In its sample, this clonotype was seen a few times. The CDR3 reads CATSRVRGNTEAFF. The DNA for the CDR3 is TGTGCCACCAGCAGAGTGCGGGGGAACACTGAAGCTTTCTTT. This rearrangement joins TRBV15 to TRBJ1-1; no firm D call. The CDR3 has 14 residues. The germline gives CDR1 LNHNV, CDR2 YYDKDF (reference sequence). The germline V and J ends were trimmed by 1 base and 1 base, with 7 bases remaining between them.

This clonotype was detected many times. V is TRBV12-3 or TRBV12-4 and J is TRBJ1-5; 7 bases match TRBD1. CDR3 length equals 15 residues. The V and J ends lost 5 bases and 0 bases, in that order; junction bases with no gene match: 4. As DNA, the CDR3 is TGTGCCAGCAGTCCTGGGACAGTTAGCAATCAGCCCCAGCATTTT. This gives the protein CASSPGTVSNQPQHF.